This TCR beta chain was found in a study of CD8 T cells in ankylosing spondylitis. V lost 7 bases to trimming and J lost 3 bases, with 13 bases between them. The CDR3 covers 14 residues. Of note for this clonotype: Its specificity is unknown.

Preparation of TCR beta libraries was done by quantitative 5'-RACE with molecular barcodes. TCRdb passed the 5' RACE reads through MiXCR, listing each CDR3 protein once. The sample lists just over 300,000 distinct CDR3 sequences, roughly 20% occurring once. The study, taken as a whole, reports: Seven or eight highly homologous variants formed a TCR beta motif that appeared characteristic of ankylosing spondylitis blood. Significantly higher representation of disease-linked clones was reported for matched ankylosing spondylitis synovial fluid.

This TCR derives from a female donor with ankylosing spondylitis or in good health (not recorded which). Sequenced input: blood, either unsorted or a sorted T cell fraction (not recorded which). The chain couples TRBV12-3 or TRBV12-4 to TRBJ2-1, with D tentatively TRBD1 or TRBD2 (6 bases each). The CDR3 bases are TGTGCCAGCACCCAAGGGGGGCTCTACAATGAGCAGTTCTTC. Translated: CASTQGGLYNEQFF.